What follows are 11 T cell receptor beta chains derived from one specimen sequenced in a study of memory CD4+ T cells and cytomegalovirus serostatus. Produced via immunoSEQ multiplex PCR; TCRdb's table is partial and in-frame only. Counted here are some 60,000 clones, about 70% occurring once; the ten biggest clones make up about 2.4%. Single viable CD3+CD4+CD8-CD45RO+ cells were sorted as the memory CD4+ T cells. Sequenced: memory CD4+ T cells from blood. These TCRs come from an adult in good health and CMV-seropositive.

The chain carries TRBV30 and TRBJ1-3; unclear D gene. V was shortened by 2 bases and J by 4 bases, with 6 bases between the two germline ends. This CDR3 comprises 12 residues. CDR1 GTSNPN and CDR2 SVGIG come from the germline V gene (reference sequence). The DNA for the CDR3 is TGTGCCTGGAGTACGGGGGGAAACACCATATATTTT. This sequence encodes CAWSTGGNTIYF.

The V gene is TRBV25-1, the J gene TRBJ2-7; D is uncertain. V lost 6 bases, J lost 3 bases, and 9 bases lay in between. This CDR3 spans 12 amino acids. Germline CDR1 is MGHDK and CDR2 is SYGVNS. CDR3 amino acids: CASSRQHYEQYF. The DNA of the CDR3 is TGTGCCAGCAGCCGGCAACACTACGAGCAGTACTTC.

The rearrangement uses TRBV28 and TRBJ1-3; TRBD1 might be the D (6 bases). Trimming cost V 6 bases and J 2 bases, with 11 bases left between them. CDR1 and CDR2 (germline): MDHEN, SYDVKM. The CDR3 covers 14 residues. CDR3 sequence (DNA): TGTGCCAGCAGACGACAGGAGGCTGGAAACACCATATATTTT. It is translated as CASRRQEAGNTIYF.

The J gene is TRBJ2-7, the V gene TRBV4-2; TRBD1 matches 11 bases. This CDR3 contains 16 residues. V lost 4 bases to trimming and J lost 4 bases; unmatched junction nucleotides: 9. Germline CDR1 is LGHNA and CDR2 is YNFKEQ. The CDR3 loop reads CASSPSGTGGIYEQYF. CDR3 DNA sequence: TGTGCCAGCAGCCCCTCCGGGACAGGGGGTATATACGAGCAGTACTTC.

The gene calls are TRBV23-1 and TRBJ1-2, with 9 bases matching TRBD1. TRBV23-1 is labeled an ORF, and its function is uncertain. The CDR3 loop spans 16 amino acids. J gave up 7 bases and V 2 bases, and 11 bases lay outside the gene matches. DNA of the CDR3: TGCGCCAGCAGTCAACGCCGGGACAGGGTGTGGGGTGGCTACACCTTC. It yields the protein CASSQRRDRVWGGYTF.

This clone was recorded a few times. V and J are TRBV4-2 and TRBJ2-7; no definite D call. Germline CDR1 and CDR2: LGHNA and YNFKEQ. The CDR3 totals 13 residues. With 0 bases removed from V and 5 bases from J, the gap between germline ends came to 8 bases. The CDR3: CASSQDRAHEQYF. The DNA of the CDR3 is TGTGCCAGCAGCCAAGACCGGGCCCACGAGCAGTACTTC.

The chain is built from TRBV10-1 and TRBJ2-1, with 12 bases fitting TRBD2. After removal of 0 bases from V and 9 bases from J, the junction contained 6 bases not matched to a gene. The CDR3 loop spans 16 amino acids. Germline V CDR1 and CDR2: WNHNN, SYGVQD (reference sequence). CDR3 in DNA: TGCGCCAGCAGTGAGTCCAGACTAGCGGGAGTGGTTGAGCAGTTCTTC. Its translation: CASSESRLAGVVEQFF.

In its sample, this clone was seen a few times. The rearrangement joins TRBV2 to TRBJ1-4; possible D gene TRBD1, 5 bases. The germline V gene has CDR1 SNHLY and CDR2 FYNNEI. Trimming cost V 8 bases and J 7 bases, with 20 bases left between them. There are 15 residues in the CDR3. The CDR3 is CASGRDSGFGEKLFF. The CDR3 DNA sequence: TGTGCCAGCGGACGGGATTCAGGGTTTGGTGAAAAACTGTTTTTT.

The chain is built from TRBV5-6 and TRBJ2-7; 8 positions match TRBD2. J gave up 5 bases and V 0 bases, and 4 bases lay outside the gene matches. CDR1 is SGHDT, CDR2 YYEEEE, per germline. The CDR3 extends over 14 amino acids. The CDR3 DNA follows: TGTGCCAGCAGCTTGGCCACACTAGCGGACGAGCAGTACTTC. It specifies CASSLATLADEQYF.

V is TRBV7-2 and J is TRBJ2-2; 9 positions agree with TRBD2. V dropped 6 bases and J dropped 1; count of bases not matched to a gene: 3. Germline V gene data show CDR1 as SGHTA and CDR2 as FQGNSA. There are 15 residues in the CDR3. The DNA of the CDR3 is TGTGCCAGCAGGTTTAGCGGGGGGAACACCGGGGAGCTGTTTTTT. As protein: CASRFSGGNTGELFF.

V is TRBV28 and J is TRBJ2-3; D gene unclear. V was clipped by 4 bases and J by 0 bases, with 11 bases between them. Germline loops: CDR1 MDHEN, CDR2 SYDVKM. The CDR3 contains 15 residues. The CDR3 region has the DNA TGTGCCAGCAGTTCGGTAGCTGCTAGCACAGATACGCAGTATTTT. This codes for CASSSVAASTDTQYF.